These 12 T cell receptor beta chains were sequenced from one sample in a study of blood T cells in healthy people across ages. With a J-beta primer mix and a sample-barcoded 5' primer, a second PCR ran roughly 6 to 11 cycles. TCRdb used MiXCR to reprocess the 5' RACE reads, holding one entry per CDR3 protein. Among 950,000 to 1,200,000 distinct CDR3 sequences listed, roughly two fifths were seen once. Sequencing was done on a sample of blood. Receptors originate from a man between 18 and 29 years old in good health.

There are a few counts of this clonotype. The chain is built from TRBV2 and TRBJ2-3; D is unclear. CDR1 SNHLY and CDR2 FYNNEI come from the germline V gene. V dropped 0 bases and J dropped 5 bases, with 9 bases sitting between them. CDR3 length equals 14 residues. DNA for the CDR3: TGTGCCAGCAGTGAAGCAGTAACGGGAGATACGCAGTATTTT. Amino acids: CASSEAVTGDTQYF. Full variable domain (missing parts from reference TRBV2 and TRBJ2-3): EPEVTQTPSHQVTQMGQEVILRCVPISNHLYFYWYRQILGQKVEFLVSFYNNEISEKSEIFDDQFSVERPDGSNFTLKIRSTKLEDSAMYFCASSEAVTGDTQYFGPGTRLTVL.

The chain has TRBV20-1 and TRBJ2-2, with TRBD1 identical over 7 bases. The junction had 10 bases not matched to a gene; V was cut back by 6 bases and J by 6 bases. Germline V CDR1 and CDR2: DFQATT, SNEGSKA (reference sequence). CDR3 size: 14 residues. The CDR3 sequence is CSARKNRGAGELFF. For the CDR3, the DNA is TGCAGTGCCAGAAAAAACAGGGGCGCCGGGGAGCTGTTTTTT.

This chain connects TRBV5-1 to TRBJ1-1; 7 bases map to TRBD1. Losses at the gene ends were 1 base for V and 2 bases for J; bases not matched to a gene: 8. In germline, CDR1 is SGHRS, CDR2 YFSETQ. The CDR3 contains 16 residues. For the CDR3, the DNA is TGCGCCAGCAGCTTGAATACAGGGGTGAGCAACACTGAAGCTTTCTTT. Its protein is CASSLNTGVSNTEAFF.

This clonotype was seen more than once but under ten times. The CDR3 region is CASSSSPGLNEQYF. CDR3 sequence (DNA): TGCGCCAGCAGCTCGAGTCCAGGACTGAACGAGCAGTACTTC. V usage is TRBV5-1 and J usage is TRBJ2-7; possibly TRBD2 for D (5 bases). The V and J ends lost 3 bases and 5 bases respectively, with 15 bases between them. CDR1 SGHRS and CDR2 YFSETQ come from the germline V gene. The length of the CDR3 is 14 residues.

This clonotype was counted a few times. J is TRBJ2-5 and V is TRBV5-5; a possible D gene is TRBD1 (6 bases). CDR1 and CDR2 from the germline V gene are SGHKS and YYEKEE (reference sequence). CDR3 length: 16 residues. Deletions cut 2 bases from V and 5 bases from J, with 19 bases between. CDR3: CASSFFLRGSEETQYF. The CDR3 DNA reads as TGTGCCAGCAGCTTCTTTCTGAGGGGGTCCGAGGAGACCCAGTACTTC.

V gene TRBV7-8 combines with J gene TRBJ2-1, with a tentative D call TRBD2 (6 bases). In germline, CDR1 is SGHVS, CDR2 FQNEAQ. This CDR3 spans 15 amino acids. V shed 5 bases and J shed 3 bases, with 14 bases lying between them. The CDR3 bases are TGTGCCAGCAGCGCCCGACGGGGGATCTACAATGAGCAGTTCTTC. Translation: CASSARRGIYNEQFF.

Only a few counts were recorded for this clonotype. CDR3 loop: CASSEFGQDSYNEQFF. The CDR3 DNA is TGTGCCAGCAGTGAATTTGGGCAGGATTCCTACAATGAGCAGTTCTTC. The genes are TRBV25-1 and TRBJ2-1; D is unresolved. Trimming took off 1 base at V and 1 base at J, with 11 bases between the two ends. The length of the CDR3 is 16 residues. CDR1 and CDR2 from the germline V gene are MGHDK and SYGVNS.

As to this clonotype: One base away lies a much larger clone, so this may be a sequencing read error. This chain links TRBV29-1 with TRBJ2-3; D may be TRBD2 (5 bases). The CDR3 extends over 13 amino acids. Per germline, CDR1 SQVTM and CDR2 ANQGSEA. Trimming took 7 bases from V and 6 from J, leaving 17 bases between them. CDR3 sequence: CSAGLSPPDTQYF. CDR3 DNA sequence: TGCAGCGCAGGACTCAGCCCACCCGATACGCAGTATTTT.

This clonotype came up a few times. The rearrangement uses TRBV20-1 and TRBJ2-7, with D maybe TRBD2 (5 bases). The CDR3 runs 14 residues. Trimming cost V 5 bases and J 2 bases, with 16 bases left between them. CDR1 is DFQATT, CDR2 SNEGSKA, per germline (reference sequence). CDR3 DNA: TGCAGTGCTGCCTCCCAACAGCGGACCTACGAGCAGTACTTC. Protein sequence: CSAASQQRTYEQYF.

V is TRBV12-3 or TRBV12-4 and J is TRBJ1-2; D call uncertain. Trimming took off 6 bases at V and 7 bases at J, with 24 bases between the two ends. There are 16 residues in the CDR3. CDR3: CASSPNQSGIPIGYTF. The DNA for the CDR3 is TGTGCCAGCAGCCCAAACCAATCCGGGATCCCGATTGGCTACACCTTC.

V usage is TRBV28 and J usage is TRBJ2-7, with D perhaps TRBD2 (6 bases). The end of the DNA fits TRBJ2-5 better, so the J call may be wrong. The germline V gene encodes CDR1 MDHEN and CDR2 SYDVKM. This CDR3 spans 13 amino acids. CDR3 bases: TGTGCCACCTCAAGCGGGTTTCGAAAGACCCAGTACTTC. Translation gives CATSSGFRKTQYF.

This clonotype was recorded a few times. The CDR3 bases are TGCAGTGCTAGGAGCGGGGACTGGCTGCCCCAGCATTTT. It encodes CSARSGDWLPQHF. The rearrangement uses TRBV20-1 and TRBJ1-5; D might be TRBD1 (5 bases). The CDR3 runs 13 residues. With 3 bases removed from V and 9 bases from J, the gap between germline ends came to 15 bases. Germline lookup yields CDR1 DFQATT and CDR2 SNEGSKA (reference sequence).